This T cell receptor (beta chain) is from a study of T-cell memory formation after mild COVID-19. The study, taken as a whole, reports: Clones contracting day 15 to 85 were balanced CD4/CD8; later expanders leaned CD4+. Second-wave clones that peaked on day 37 lacked confirmed SARS-CoV-2 specificity. Detection of some responders pre-infection suggested pre-existing cross-reactive memory T cells participated.

Germline assignment: CDR1 LGHNA and CDR2 YNFKEQ. J was trimmed by 0 bases and V by 2 bases; bases with no gene match: 3. The CDR3 spans 15 residues. This clonotype was observed a few times. Antigen specificity is unknown. The 5'RACE method, run with constant-segment primers, produced TCR alpha and TCR beta cDNA libraries (carrying sample barcodes and UMIs). TCRdb called the 5' RACE reads again in MiXCR, with one record for every CDR3 protein. The sample has more than 150,000 distinct CDR3 sequences, over 20% seen once. The rearrangement joins TRBV4-2 to TRBJ2-5, with 7 positions matching TRBD2. This clonotype originated in an adult woman who had mild COVID-19 (a few samples of this study predate the infection). Cell type and time point are not known. Sample: PBMCs or a T cell subset sorted from them (not recorded which). CDR3 sequence reads: CASSQLREYQETQYF. The CDR3 bases are TGTGCCAGCAGCCAATTGCGGGAGTACCAAGAGACCCAGTACTTC.